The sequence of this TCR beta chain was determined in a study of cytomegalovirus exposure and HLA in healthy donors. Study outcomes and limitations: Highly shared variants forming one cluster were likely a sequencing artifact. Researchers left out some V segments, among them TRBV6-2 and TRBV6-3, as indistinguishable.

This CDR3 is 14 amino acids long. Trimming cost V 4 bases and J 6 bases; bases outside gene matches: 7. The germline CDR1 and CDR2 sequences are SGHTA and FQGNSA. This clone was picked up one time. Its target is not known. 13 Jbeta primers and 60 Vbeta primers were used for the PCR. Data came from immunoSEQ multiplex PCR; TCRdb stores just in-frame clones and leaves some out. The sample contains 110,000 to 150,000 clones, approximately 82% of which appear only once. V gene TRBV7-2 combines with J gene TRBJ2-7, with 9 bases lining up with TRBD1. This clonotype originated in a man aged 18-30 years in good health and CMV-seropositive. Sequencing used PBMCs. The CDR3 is CASSSTGGAGEQYF. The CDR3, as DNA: TGTGCCAGCAGCTCGACAGGGGGAGCGGGCGAGCAGTACTTC.